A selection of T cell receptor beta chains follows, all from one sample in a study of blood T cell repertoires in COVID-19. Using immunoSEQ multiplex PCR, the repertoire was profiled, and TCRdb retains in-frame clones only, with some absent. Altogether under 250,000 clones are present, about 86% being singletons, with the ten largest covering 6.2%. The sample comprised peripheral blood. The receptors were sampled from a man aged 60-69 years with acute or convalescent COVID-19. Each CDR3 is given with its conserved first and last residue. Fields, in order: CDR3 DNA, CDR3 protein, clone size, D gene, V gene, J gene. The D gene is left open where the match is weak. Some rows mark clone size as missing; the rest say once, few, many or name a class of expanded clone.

TGTGCCAGCAGCGTACCGGGGGGATATGGCTACACCTTC	CASSVPGGYGYTF	once	-	TRBV9	TRBJ1-2
TGCGCCAGCAGCCGGGGGGACAGGGGAAACATTCAGTACTTC	CASSRGDRGNIQYF	-	TRBD1	TRBV5-1	TRBJ2-4
TGTGCCAGAAGCGCCGGACTAGCGGGACGGACCAAAAACATTCAGTACTTC	CARSAGLAGRTKNIQYF	once	TRBD2	TRBV5-3	TRBJ2-4
TGCAGCGCCCATGCTTTCCCGGGGAACACTGAAGCTTTCTTT	CSAHAFPGNTEAFF	-	-	TRBV29-1	TRBJ1-1
TGTGCCAGCAGTCCGGGACAGGGGGCAAGGAGCTCCTACAATGAGCAGTTCTTC	CASSPGQGARSSYNEQFF	-	TRBD1	TRBV14	TRBJ2-1
TGTGCCAGCAGCGACCTGTCTAGCGGGGGCACCGGGGAGCTGTTTTTT	CASSDLSSGGTGELFF	-	TRBD2	TRBV9	TRBJ2-2
TGTGCCACCGATCGGGGGGGGGCAGTCAATGAGCAGTTCTTC	CATDRGGAVNEQFF	-	TRBD2	TRBV3-1/TRBV3-2	TRBJ2-1
TGTGCCAGCACCGACCTTACATCAGGGGGCAATCAGCCCCAGCATTTT	CASTDLTSGGNQPQHF	-	-	TRBV28	TRBJ1-5
TGCAGCGTTGTGGTGGGCTATAACACTGAAGCTTTCTTT	CSVVVGYNTEAFF	-	-	TRBV29-1	TRBJ1-1
TGTGCCAGTATCGGGTTATCTAACACTGAAGCTTTCTTT	CASIGLSNTEAFF	-	-	TRBV19	TRBJ1-1
TGTGCCTCCTCTTCCAGGGGTGATCAAGAGACCCAGTACTTC	CASSSRGDQETQYF	-	-	TRBV19	TRBJ2-5
TGTGCCAGCAGCTCCGATTCGGGGGATACTGAAGCTTTCTTT	CASSSDSGDTEAFF	-	-	TRBV7-9	TRBJ1-1
TGTGCTAGTGGTGGGCCGGAGGACAGGGGGACTAGCGGACCTCGCACAGATACGCAGTATTTT	CASGGPEDRGTSGPRTDTQYF	few	-	TRBV12-5	TRBJ2-3
TGTGCCAGCAGCTCCGGGACAGGTTCCTACGAGCAGTACTTC	CASSSGTGSYEQYF	-	TRBD1	TRBV11-2	TRBJ2-7
TGTGCCAGCAGCCCGGACAGTATAGCGGGAGAATGCACAGATACGCAGTATTTT	CASSPDSIAGECTDTQYF	-	TRBD2	TRBV3-1/TRBV3-2	TRBJ2-3
TGCGCCAGCAGCCCCAGGGGTTCCTATGGCTACACCTTC	CASSPRGSYGYTF	-	-	TRBV4-1	TRBJ1-2
TGCGCCAGCAGCCAAGAGACAGACACAGATACGCAGTATTTT	CASSQETDTDTQYF	-	-	TRBV4-3	TRBJ2-3
TGTGCCAGTAGTACCCGGGACAGAGCTTCTGGAAACACCATATATTTT	CASSTRDRASGNTIYF	-	TRBD1	TRBV19	TRBJ1-3
TGTGCCAGCAGCCAAGTCTTAATGGGACAGATTTCTGGCTACACCTTC	CASSQVLMGQISGYTF	-	TRBD1	TRBV3-1/TRBV3-2	TRBJ1-2
TGTGCCAGCAGTCCGGACAGGGGGAATCAGCCCCAGCATTTT	CASSPDRGNQPQHF	few	TRBD1	TRBV6-2/TRBV6-3	TRBJ1-5
TGTGCCACCAGTGATTCCTCCGGGACAGGGAGCTCCTACAATGAGCAGTTCTTC	CATSDSSGTGSSYNEQFF	-	TRBD1	TRBV24-1	TRBJ2-1
TGTGCCACCAGTGATCCTGACAGGTCCCCCACCGGGGAGCTGTTTTTT	CATSDPDRSPTGELFF	-	-	TRBV24-1	TRBJ2-2
TGTGCCAGTAGTATCGGTTGGACTAGCGGGAGCAATGAGCAGTTCTTC	CASSIGWTSGSNEQFF	-	TRBD2	TRBV19	TRBJ2-1
TGTGCCAGCAGCCAAGGGAGTACGGGGGGCGGCAATGAGCAGTTCTTC	CASSQGSTGGGNEQFF	-	-	TRBV7-3	TRBJ2-1
TGTGCCAGTAGTGCAGGGCTCGGGAGCTCCTACGAGCAGTACTTC	CASSAGLGSSYEQYF	-	-	TRBV19	TRBJ2-7
TGTGCCAGCAGTAGTGTGCGAAACAATCAGCCCCAGCATTTT	CASSSVRNNQPQHF	-	-	TRBV6-5	TRBJ1-5
TGTGCCAGCAGCTCCCGGACAGGGGCCGCGAAAGCTTTCTTT	CASSSRTGAAKAFF	-	TRBD1	TRBV11-3	TRBJ1-1
TGTGCCAGTAGTACCCCCAGGGGGAGGTTCACAGATACGCAGTATTTT	CASSTPRGRFTDTQYF	-	-	TRBV19	TRBJ2-3
TGTGCCAGCAGCTTAACCGGGACAGGGGGCTTCTCCTACGAGCAGTACTTC	CASSLTGTGGFSYEQYF	few	TRBD1	TRBV13	TRBJ2-7
TGTGCCAGCAGCCCCAGTTCTAACTATGGCTACACCTTC	CASSPSSNYGYTF	once	-	TRBV11-3	TRBJ1-2
TGTGCCCCGCGGATCGGGACAGGGCCCTACGAGCAGTACTTC	CAPRIGTGPYEQYF	-	TRBD1	TRBV27	TRBJ2-7
TGCGCCAGCAGCCAAGGCCCAGGGCCCACACTTTATGGCTACACCTTC	CASSQGPGPTLYGYTF	few	-	TRBV4-3	TRBJ1-2
TGCGCCAGCAGCCTGCTGGGACAGGGTGTCAGAGTGGATGAGCAGTTCTTC	CASSLLGQGVRVDEQFF	-	TRBD1	TRBV5-1	TRBJ2-1
TGTGCCAGCAGCTTAGTCGCCAGGGGGTACGAGCAGTACTTC	CASSLVARGYEQYF	-	TRBD1	TRBV11-2	TRBJ2-7
TGTGCCAGCAGCCCATCCGGCGGTAGCTCCTACGAGCAGTACTTC	CASSPSGGSSYEQYF	once	-	TRBV7-3	TRBJ2-7
TGTGCCAGCAGCCAAGATCACCTCGGGACAGGCCAGAACACTGAAGCTTTCTTT	CASSQDHLGTGQNTEAFF	-	TRBD1	TRBV3-1/TRBV3-2	TRBJ1-1